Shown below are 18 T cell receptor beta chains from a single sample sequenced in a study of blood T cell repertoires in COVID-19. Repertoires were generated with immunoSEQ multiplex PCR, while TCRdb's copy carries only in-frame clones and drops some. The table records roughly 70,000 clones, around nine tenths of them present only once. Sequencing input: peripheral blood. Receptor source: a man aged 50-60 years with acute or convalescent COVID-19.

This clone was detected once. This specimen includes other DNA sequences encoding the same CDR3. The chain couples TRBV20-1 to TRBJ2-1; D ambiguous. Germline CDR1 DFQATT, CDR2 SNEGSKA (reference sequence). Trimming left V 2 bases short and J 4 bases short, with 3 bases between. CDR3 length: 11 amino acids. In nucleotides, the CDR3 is TGCAGTGCTAGAACTTACAATGAGCAGTTCTTC. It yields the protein CSARTYNEQFF.

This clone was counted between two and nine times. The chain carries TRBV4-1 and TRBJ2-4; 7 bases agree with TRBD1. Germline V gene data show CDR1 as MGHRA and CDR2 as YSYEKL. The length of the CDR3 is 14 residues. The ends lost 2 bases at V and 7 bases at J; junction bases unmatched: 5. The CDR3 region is CASSQPTTGNIQYF. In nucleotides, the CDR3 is TGCGCCAGCAGCCAACCAACGACAGGGAACATTCAGTACTTC.

The CDR3 sequence is CASSQVRGNSNQPQHF. CDR3 coding DNA: TGTGCCAGCAGCCAAGTAAGGGGGAATAGCAATCAGCCCCAGCATTTT. This rearrangement joins TRBV4-2 to TRBJ1-5, with D possibly TRBD1 on 6 matching bases. The germline V gene encodes CDR1 LGHNA and CDR2 YNFKEQ. Trimming cost V 1 base and J 0 bases, with 10 bases left between them. CDR3 length equals 16 residues.

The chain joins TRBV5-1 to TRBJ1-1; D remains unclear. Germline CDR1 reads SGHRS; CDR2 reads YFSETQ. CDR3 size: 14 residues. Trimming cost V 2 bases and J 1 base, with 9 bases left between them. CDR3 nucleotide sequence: TGCGCCAGCAGCTTCCGGCGGGGGAACACTGAAGCTTTCTTT. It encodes CASSFRRGNTEAFF.

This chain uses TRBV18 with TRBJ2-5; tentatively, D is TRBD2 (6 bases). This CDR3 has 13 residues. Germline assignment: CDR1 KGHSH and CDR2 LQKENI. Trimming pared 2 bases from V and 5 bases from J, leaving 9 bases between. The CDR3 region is CASSPAGRETQYF. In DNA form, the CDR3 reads TGTGCCAGCTCACCAGCGGGGCGGGAGACCCAGTACTTC.

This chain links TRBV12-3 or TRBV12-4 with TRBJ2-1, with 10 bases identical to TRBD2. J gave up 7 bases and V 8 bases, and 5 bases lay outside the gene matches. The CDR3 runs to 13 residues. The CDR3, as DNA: TGTGCCAGCGGGCTAGCGGGAGTGAATGAGCAGTTCTTC. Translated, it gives CASGLAGVNEQFF.

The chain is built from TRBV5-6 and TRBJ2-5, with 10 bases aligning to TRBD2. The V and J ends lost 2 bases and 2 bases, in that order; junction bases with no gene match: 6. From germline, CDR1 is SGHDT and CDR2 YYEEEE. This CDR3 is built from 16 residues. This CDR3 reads CASSLIAGGYQETQYF. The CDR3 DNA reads TGTGCCAGCAGCTTAATAGCGGGAGGCTATCAAGAGACCCAGTACTTC.

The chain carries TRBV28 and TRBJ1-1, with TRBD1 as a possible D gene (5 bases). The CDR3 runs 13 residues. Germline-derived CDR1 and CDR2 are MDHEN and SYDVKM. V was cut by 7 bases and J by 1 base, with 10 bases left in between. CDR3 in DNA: TGTGCCAGCACCTTGGGGGGGAACACTGAAGCTTTCTTT. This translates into CASTLGGNTEAFF. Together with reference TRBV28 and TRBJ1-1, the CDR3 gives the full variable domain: DVKVTQSSRYLVKRTGEKVFLECVQDMDHENMFWYRQDPGLGLRLIYFSYDVKMKEKGDIPEGYSVSREKKERFSLILESASTNQTSMYLCASTLGGNTEAFFGQGTRLTVV.

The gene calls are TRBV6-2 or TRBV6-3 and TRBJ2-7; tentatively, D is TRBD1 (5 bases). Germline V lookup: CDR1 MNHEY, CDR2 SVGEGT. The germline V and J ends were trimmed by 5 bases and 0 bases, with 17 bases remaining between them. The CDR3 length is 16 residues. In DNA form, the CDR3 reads TGTGCCAGCAGTCGGGCCGACAGCTTTAGCTCCTACGAGCAGTACGTC. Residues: CASSRADSFSSYEQYV.

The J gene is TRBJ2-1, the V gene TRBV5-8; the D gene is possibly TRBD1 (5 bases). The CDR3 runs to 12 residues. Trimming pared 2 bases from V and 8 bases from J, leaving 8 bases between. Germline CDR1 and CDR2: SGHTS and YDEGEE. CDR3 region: CASSFRVDEQFF. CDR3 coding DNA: TGTGCCAGCAGCTTCAGGGTCGATGAGCAGTTCTTC.

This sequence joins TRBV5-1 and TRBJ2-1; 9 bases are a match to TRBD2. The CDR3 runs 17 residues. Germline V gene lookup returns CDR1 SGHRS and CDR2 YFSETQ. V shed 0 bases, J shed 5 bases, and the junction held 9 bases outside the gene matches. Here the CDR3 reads CASSLGPGSGRNNEQFF. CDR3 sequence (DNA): TGCGCCAGCAGCTTGGGGCCGGGTAGCGGGAGAAACAATGAGCAGTTCTTC.

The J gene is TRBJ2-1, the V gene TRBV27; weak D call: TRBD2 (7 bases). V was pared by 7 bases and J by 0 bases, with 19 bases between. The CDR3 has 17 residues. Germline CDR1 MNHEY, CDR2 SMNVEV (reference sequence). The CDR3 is CASNEKWGGGSYNEQFF. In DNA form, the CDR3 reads TGTGCCAGCAACGAAAAATGGGGGGGCGGCTCCTACAATGAGCAGTTCTTC.

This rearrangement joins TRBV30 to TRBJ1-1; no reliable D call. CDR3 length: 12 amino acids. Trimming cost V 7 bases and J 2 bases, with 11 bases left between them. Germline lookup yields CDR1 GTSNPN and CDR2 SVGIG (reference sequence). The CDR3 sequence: CALLGSNTEAFF. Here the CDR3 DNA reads TGTGCCTTACTTGGGAGCAACACTGAAGCTTTCTTT.

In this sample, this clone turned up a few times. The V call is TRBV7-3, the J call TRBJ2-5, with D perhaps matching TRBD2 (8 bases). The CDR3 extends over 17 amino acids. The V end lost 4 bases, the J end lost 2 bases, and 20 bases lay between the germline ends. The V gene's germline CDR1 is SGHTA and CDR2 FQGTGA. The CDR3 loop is CASSSSGGGFGQETQYF. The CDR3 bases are TGTGCCAGCAGCTCTTCGGGAGGGGGCTTTGGACAAGAGACCCAGTACTTC.

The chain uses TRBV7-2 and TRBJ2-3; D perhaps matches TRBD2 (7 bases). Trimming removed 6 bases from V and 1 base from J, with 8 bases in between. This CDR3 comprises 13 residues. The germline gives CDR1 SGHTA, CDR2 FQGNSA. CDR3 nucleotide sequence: TGTGCCAGCAGAGGGGGGGGCACAGATACGCAGTATTTT. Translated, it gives CASRGGGTDTQYF.

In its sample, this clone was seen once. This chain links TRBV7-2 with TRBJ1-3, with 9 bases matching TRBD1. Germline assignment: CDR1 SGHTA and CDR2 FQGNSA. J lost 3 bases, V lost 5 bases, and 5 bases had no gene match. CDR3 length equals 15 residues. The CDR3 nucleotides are TGTGCCAGCAGCGTACAGGGGGCGGGTGGAAACACCATATATTTT. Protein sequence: CASSVQGAGGNTIYF.

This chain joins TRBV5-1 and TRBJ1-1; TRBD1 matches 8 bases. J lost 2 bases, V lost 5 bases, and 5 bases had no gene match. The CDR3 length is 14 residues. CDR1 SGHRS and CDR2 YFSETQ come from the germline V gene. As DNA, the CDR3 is TGCGCCAGCAGTTCGGGACAGGCAAACACTGAAGCTTTCTTT. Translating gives CASSSGQANTEAFF.

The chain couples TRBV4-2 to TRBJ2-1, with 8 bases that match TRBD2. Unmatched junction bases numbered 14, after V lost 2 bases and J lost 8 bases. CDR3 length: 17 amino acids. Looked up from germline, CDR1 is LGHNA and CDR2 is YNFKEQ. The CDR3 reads CASSQQRLSGSGHEQFF. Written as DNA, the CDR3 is TGTGCCAGCAGCCAACAGAGGCTGAGCGGGAGTGGGCATGAGCAGTTCTTC.